Following are 10 T cell receptor beta chains from one sample sequenced in a study of vaccination effects on CD4 cells after COVID-19. Under the ViraFEST assay, PBMC were stimulated with viral peptide pools so that antigen-specific CD4+ T cells expanded. Sequencing was performed afterwards. Investigators separated out CD4+ T cells once around 10 days of culture had passed. No antigen is known for these receptors. Libraries were prepared by immunoSEQ multiplex PCR; TCRdb keeps only in-frame clonotypes and omits some of them. The table has roughly 76,000 clones, around 70% seen once; the top ten hold under 2%. This specimen was CD4+ T cells from PBMCs cultured with HCoV-229E spike peptides, taken before COVID-19 vaccination. Receptors were obtained from a human donor who received a COVID-19 vaccine.

CDR3 DNA sequence: TGTGCCTGGAGTAGCGGCTACGAGCAGTACGTC. This gives the protein CAWSSGYEQYV. The rearrangement links TRBV30 to TRBJ2-7; D possibly corresponds to TRBD2 (5 bases). Germline V gene data show CDR1 as GTSNPN and CDR2 as SVGIG (reference sequence). This CDR3 is built from 11 residues. The V end lost 2 bases, the J end lost 3 bases, and 5 bases lay between the germline ends.

The J gene is TRBJ1-4, the V gene TRBV6-5; TRBD1 matches at 10 bases. There are 14 residues in the CDR3. The trim removed 6 bases at V and 8 bases at J, leaving 6 bases unmatched. Germline assignment: CDR1 MNHEY and CDR2 SVGAGI. The CDR3 DNA is TGTGCCAGCAGGACGACAGGGGGCCAGGAAAAACTGTTTTTT. It encodes CASRTTGGQEKLFF.

The V call is TRBV19, the J call TRBJ2-3, with 11 nucleotides matching TRBD1. From germline, CDR1 is LNHDA and CDR2 SQIVND (reference sequence). V was pared by 7 bases and J by 6 bases, with 6 bases of the junction left unmatched. The CDR3 consists of 14 residues. The CDR3, as DNA: TGTGCCAGTACGGACAGGGGGCGGAGGGATACGCAGTATTTT. As protein: CASTDRGRRDTQYF.

The chain carries TRBV30 and TRBJ2-2, with a weak D call TRBD1 (5 bases). The ends were cut back, 3 bases at V and 1 base at J, with 15 bases in the middle. This CDR3 has 16 amino acids. The V gene's germline CDR1 is GTSNPN and CDR2 SVGIG (reference sequence). Written as DNA, the CDR3 is TGTGCCTGGAGGTCGGGCAGGGCACTGAACACCGGGGAGCTGTTTTTT. This translates into CAWRSGRALNTGELFF.

This sequence joins TRBV3-1 (or the pseudogene TRBV3-2) and TRBJ1-5, with 7 positions matching TRBD1. V dropped 9 bases and J dropped 1; count of bases not matched to a gene: 3. Germline CDR1 reads LGHDT; CDR2 reads YNNKEL (reference sequence). The CDR3 totals 13 residues. The DNA of the CDR3 is TGTGCCAGTTCGACAGGGAGCAATCAGCCCCAGCATTTT. Protein: CASSTGSNQPQHF.

The CDR3 DNA sequence: TGCGCCAGCAGCTTGGTTTTGGGACAGGGGTTGACGCAGTATTTT. It codes for CASSLVLGQGLTQYF. The genes are TRBV5-1 and TRBJ2-3; TRBD1 agrees at 10 bases. CDR3 length: 15 residues. V shed 0 bases and J 9 bases; nucleotides not matched to a gene: 7. Germline V lookup: CDR1 SGHRS, CDR2 YFSETQ.

This sequence joins TRBV25-1 and TRBJ1-6; the D gene is possibly TRBD1 (5 bases). The CDR3 has 14 residues. Trimming removed 5 bases from V and 8 bases from J, with 13 bases in between. CDR1 is MGHDK, CDR2 SYGVNS, per germline. The CDR3: CASSPWGGHSPLHF. CDR3 coding DNA: TGTGCCAGCAGTCCCTGGGGGGGACATTCACCCCTCCACTTT.

V gene TRBV28 combines with J gene TRBJ1-5, with D possibly TRBD1 on 6 matching bases. Germline values: CDR1 MDHEN, CDR2 SYDVKM. The CDR3 is 16 residues long. V gave up 7 bases and J gave up 0 bases, with 16 bases separating them. Here the CDR3 reads CASTNPGANSNQPQHF. The CDR3 DNA follows: TGTGCCAGCACCAACCCAGGGGCCAATAGCAATCAGCCCCAGCATTTT.

The chain employs TRBV18 and TRBJ2-1, with D hard to call. V was trimmed by 1 base and J by 7 bases, leaving 11 bases between them. The germline V gene has CDR1 KGHSH and CDR2 LQKENI. The CDR3 length is 14 residues. The CDR3 DNA sequence: TGTGCCAGCTCACCACGCGAGACGGAGAATGAGCAGTTCTTC. It is translated as CASSPRETENEQFF.

The table lists this clone with a count of one. V is TRBV5-8 and J is TRBJ2-3, with D unclear. The CDR3 is 15 amino acids. Per germline, CDR1 SGHTS and CDR2 YDEGEE. The V end lost 4 bases, the J end lost 1 base, and 13 bases lay between the germline ends. The CDR3 bases are TGTGCCAGCAGCCCTGTACGGGTCCGCACAGATACGCAGTATTTT. It codes for CASSPVRVRTDTQYF.